The 8 T cell receptor beta chains reported below all come from one sample, sequenced in a study of neoadjuvant anti-PD-1 for oral cavity cancer. The protocol was immunoSEQ multiplex PCR, while the TCRdb copy is restricted to in-frame clones and leaves out a portion. This sample has some 17,000 clones; roughly 60% occur once, and the top ten carry 2.8%. The starting material was PBMCs, obtained before nivolumab (anti-PD-1) treatment. All receptors come from a person between 40 and 80 years old with oral cavity squamous cell carcinoma.

The genes are TRBV2 and TRBJ1-5; a possible D gene is TRBD1 (6 bases). V gave up 6 bases and J gave up 1 base, with 10 bases separating them. The CDR3 runs to 14 residues. The germline CDR1 and CDR2 sequences are SNHLY and FYNNEI. Here the CDR3 DNA reads TGTGCCAGCAGCGTCGGACAGAGCAATCAGCCCCAGCATTTT. Translated, it gives CASSVGQSNQPQHF.

The chain is built from TRBV4-1 and TRBJ1-1, with D perhaps TRBD1 (5 bases). The CDR3 spans 15 residues. V shed 4 bases and J shed 1 base, with 13 bases lying between them. Germline V gene data show CDR1 as MGHRA and CDR2 as YSYEKL. As DNA, the CDR3 is TGCGCCAGCAGCCTAGGGGACCAGTCGAACACTGAAGCTTTCTTT. Translation gives CASSLGDQSNTEAFF.

This chain connects TRBV6-5 to TRBJ2-1, with 9 bases matching TRBD1. With V trimmed by 0 bases and J by 5 bases, 2 bases remained unmatched. The germline V gene has CDR1 MNHEY and CDR2 SVGAGI. The length of the CDR3 is 15 residues. CDR3 DNA sequence: TGTGCCAGCAGTTACTCTGACAGGGGGAACAATGAGCAGTTCTTC. Amino acid sequence: CASSYSDRGNNEQFF.

The V call is TRBV5-1, the J call TRBJ2-2, with D possibly being TRBD1 (7 bases). The CDR3 is 16 amino acids. Trimming stripped 5 bases from V and 3 bases from J, with 17 bases between. From germline, CDR1 is SGHRS and CDR2 YFSETQ. In DNA form, the CDR3 reads TGCGCCAGCAGTTTTCGAAGCAGGGGGGACACCGGGGAGCTGTTTTTT. This encodes CASSFRSRGDTGELFF.

This chain uses TRBV29-1 with TRBJ2-4; D is uncertain. CDR1 SQVTM and CDR2 ANQGSEA come from the germline V gene. V was shortened by 4 bases and J by 1 base, with 8 bases between the two germline ends. The length of the CDR3 is 13 residues. CDR3 sequence (DNA): TGCAGCGTTGTAGTTGGTGCCAAAAACATTCAGTACTTC. Its translation is CSVVVGAKNIQYF.

The J gene is TRBJ1-5, the V gene TRBV7-2; no reliable D call. The CDR3 is 13 residues long. In germline, CDR1 is SGHTA, CDR2 FQGNSA. V was clipped by 4 bases and J by 0 bases, with 4 bases between them. The CDR3 reads CASSSYSNQPQHF. The CDR3 region has the DNA TGTGCCAGCAGCTCCTATAGCAATCAGCCCCAGCATTTT.

This clone was detected a few times. The chain uses TRBV11-3 and TRBJ2-1, with a weak D call TRBD1 (5 bases). Between the trimmed V and J ends, which lost 8 bases and 8 bases, there was a span of 16 bases. Germline V lookup: CDR1 SGHNT, CDR2 YENEEA. The CDR3 sequence is 13 residues long. CDR3 DNA: TGTGCCAGCTCCCAAGGGGATAACGATGAGCAGTTCTTC. Translated, it gives CASSQGDNDEQFF.

V usage is TRBV2 and J usage is TRBJ2-7, with D possibly matching TRBD2 (5 bases). CDR3 length: 14 residues. V was clipped by 7 bases and J by 4 bases, with 17 bases between them. Germline lookup yields CDR1 SNHLY and CDR2 FYNNEI. Here the CDR3 DNA reads TGTGCCAGCAATCCGGACTCCGCCAGTTACGAGCAGTACTTC. Translated, it gives CASNPDSASYEQYF.